This entry lists 22 T cell receptor beta chains sequenced from one sample in a study of T cell repertoires in cytomegalovirus infection. Their antigens are not known. TCRdb recomputed calls from the reads with MiXCR, one row per CDR3 protein. The sample lists 71,000 or so distinct CDR3 sequences, approximately 22% seen once, with about 72% in the top ten. This specimen consisted of CD8+ T cells from cultured PBMCs, obtained from culture after CMV antigen stimulation. The receptors shown here come from a human donor in good health (CMV status not recorded). Some clones in this sample may be carry-over from other donors' samples.

CDR3 region: CSARVRRQGLRGMNTEAFF. The DNA of the CDR3 is TGCAGTGCTAGAGTTAGACGGCAGGGGTTACGAGGGATGAACACTGAAGCTTTCTTT. V and J are TRBV20-1 and TRBJ1-1; possible D gene TRBD1, 6 bases. V was shortened by 1 base and J by 0 bases, with 24 bases between the two germline ends. CDR3 length: 19 amino acids. Germline CDR1 reads DFQATT; CDR2 reads SNEGSKA (reference sequence).

Details on this clonotype: A clone one base away is much larger, so this may be a read error. The gene calls are TRBV6-2 or TRBV6-3 and TRBJ2-2; either TRBD1 or TRBD2 may supply D (5 bases each). The CDR3 is 14 residues long. Germline CDR1 is MNHEY and CDR2 is SVGEGT. The CDR3 sequence: CVSSYWDDNGELFF. CDR3 bases: TGTGTCAGCAGTTACTGGGACGACAACGGGGAGCTGTTTTTT.

In its sample, this clonotype was seen a few times. The chain joins TRBV9 to TRBJ2-1, with a weak D call TRBD2 (6 bases). The CDR3 extends over 14 amino acids. V lost 0 bases to trimming and J lost 7 bases, with 11 bases between them. CDR1 SGDLS and CDR2 YYNGEE come from the germline V gene. The CDR3 DNA is TGTGCCAGCAGCGTAGTGGAGGGTATGAATGAGCAGTTCTTC. Protein: CASSVVEGMNEQFF.

The rearrangement joins TRBV6-5 to TRBJ2-1; D perhaps matches TRBD1 (5 bases). This CDR3 spans 14 amino acids. V was clipped by 0 bases and J by 5 bases, with 8 bases between them. Per the germline V gene, CDR1 is MNHEY and CDR2 is SVGAGI. CDR3 coding DNA: TGTGCCAGCAGTTACTCTCAGGGAAACAATGAGCAGTTCTTC. Translation gives CASSYSQGNNEQFF.

The CDR3 sequence is CASSQGRGTSNYEQYF. The CDR3 DNA follows: TGTGCCAGCAGCCAGGGCAGAGGGACTAGCAATTACGAGCAGTACTTC. This chain links TRBV7-2 with TRBJ2-7; 9 bases are a match to TRBD2. Germline V gives CDR1 SGHTA, CDR2 FQGNSA. The CDR3 is made up of 16 amino acids. V shed 5 bases, J shed 4 bases, and the junction held 12 bases outside the gene matches.

The gene calls are TRBV20-1 and TRBJ2-7; 8 positions match TRBD1. This CDR3 is 13 amino acids long. Germline values: CDR1 DFQATT, CDR2 SNEGSKA (reference sequence). V gave up 3 bases and J gave up 4 bases; unmatched junction bases: 5. This chain's CDR3 is CSARLYRGYEQYF. The CDR3, as DNA: TGCAGTGCTAGGCTATACAGGGGGTACGAGCAGTACTTC.

This sequence joins TRBV7-6 and TRBJ2-3, with 7 bases aligning to TRBD2. V shed 5 bases and J 2 bases; nucleotides not matched to a gene: 4. Germline V gene data show CDR1 as SGHVS and CDR2 as FNYEAQ. This CDR3 is built from 14 residues. CDR3 loop: CASSTGGITDTQYF. The CDR3 DNA is TGTGCCAGCAGCACCGGGGGGATCACAGATACGCAGTATTTT.

The table lists this clonotype with many counts. The chain couples TRBV7-2 to TRBJ2-7; D gene ambiguous. The germline V gene has CDR1 SGHTA and CDR2 FQGNSA. This CDR3 has 14 residues. The V end lost 4 bases, the J end lost 2 bases, and 12 bases lay between the germline ends. CDR3 loop: CASSSPFHPYEQYF. The CDR3 DNA sequence: TGTGCCAGCAGCTCGCCCTTTCATCCCTACGAGCAGTACTTC.

This clonotype was found a few times. This rearrangement joins TRBV11-1 to TRBJ2-7; a possible D gene is TRBD1 (6 bases). Trimming took off 0 bases at V and 7 bases at J, with 13 bases between the two ends. This CDR3 comprises 14 residues. Germline lookup yields CDR1 SGHAT and CDR2 FQDESV (reference sequence). The CDR3 reads CASSLAGASREQYF. The CDR3, as DNA: TGTGCCAGCAGCTTAGCGGGGGCCTCAAGGGAGCAGTACTTC.

This clonotype occurred a few times. CDR3 sequence reads: CASSGDPVRTSYEQYF. CDR3 sequence (DNA): TGCGCCAGCAGTGGGGACCCCGTCCGGACCTCCTACGAGCAGTACTTC. The V call is TRBV10-2, the J call TRBJ2-7; D tentatively fits TRBD1 or TRBD2 (5 bases each). The CDR3 is 16 amino acids. Germline assignment: CDR1 WSHSY and CDR2 SAAADI. The V end lost 4 bases, the J end lost 0 bases, and 16 bases lay between the germline ends.

This rearrangement joins TRBV28 to TRBJ1-5; perhaps TRBD1 as D (5 bases). Germline V gene sequence: CDR1 MDHEN, CDR2 SYDVKM. Trimming left V 11 bases short and J 1 base short, with 6 bases between. The length of the CDR3 is 11 residues. CDR3 region: CAGGSNQPQHF. The DNA for the CDR3 is TGTGCCGGGGGAAGCAATCAGCCCCAGCATTTT.

V gene TRBV6-2 or TRBV6-3 combines with J gene TRBJ1-1; D not resolved. Germline values: CDR1 MNHEY, CDR2 SVGEGT. Trimming took off 5 bases at V and 5 bases at J, with 12 bases between the two ends. This CDR3 has 13 amino acids. CDR3 sequence: CASSPDGGTEAFF. CDR3 in DNA: TGTGCCAGCAGTCCCGATGGAGGAACTGAAGCTTTCTTT.

This clonotype was seen more than once but under ten times. Relative to the germline gene, one junction end is altered; a read error may explain this. The chain is built from TRBV9 and TRBJ1-3; TRBD1 might be the D (6 bases). The CDR3 length is 15 residues. Germline V lookup: CDR1 SGDLS, CDR2 YYNGEE. As DNA, the CDR3 is TGTGCCAACAGCGTGGACAGAAACTCTGGAAACACCATATATTTT. Amino acids: CANSVDRNSGNTIYF.

V usage is TRBV25-1 and J usage is TRBJ1-1; D is unresolved. Germline V CDR1 and CDR2: MGHDK, SYGVNS. The CDR3 spans 13 residues. V was clipped by 7 bases and J by 4 bases, with 13 bases between them. The CDR3 region has the DNA TGTGCCAGCAAACGAGGCGGGAGCACTGAAGCTTTCTTT. Translation: CASKRGGSTEAFF.

The V call is TRBV6-1, the J call TRBJ2-7, with D perhaps TRBD2 (5 bases). CDR1 and CDR2 from the germline V gene are MNHNS and SASEGT. This CDR3 has 14 amino acids. V dropped 3 bases and J dropped 2 bases, with 11 bases sitting between them. The CDR3 nucleotides are TGTGCCAGCAGTGAGCGGACTCCCACCTACGAGCAGTACTTC. This translates into CASSERTPTYEQYF.

This clonotype was observed at least ten times. V usage is TRBV12-3 or TRBV12-4 and J usage is TRBJ1-4; D not resolved. This CDR3 has 11 amino acids. Between the trimmed V and J ends, which lost 3 bases and 7 bases, there was a span of 3 bases. The CDR3 sequence: CASSFGEKLFF. The CDR3 DNA follows: TGTGCCAGCAGTTTCGGTGAAAAACTGTTTTTT.

About this clonotype itself: A read error may produce the germline difference seen at one junction end. V and J are TRBV4-3 and TRBJ1-1; D may be TRBD1 (6 bases). The CDR3 totals 15 residues. CDR1 is LGHNA, CDR2 YSLEER, per germline. The CDR3 region is CASSKDGGPNTEAFF. The CDR3 DNA follows: TGCGCCAGCAGCAAAGACGGGGGCCCGAACACTGAAGCTTTCTTT.

This sequence joins TRBV7-9 and TRBJ1-1; 7 nucleotides align to TRBD1. V gave up 5 bases and J gave up 4 bases; unmatched junction bases: 7. This CDR3 region has 14 residues. The germline CDR1 and CDR2 sequences are SEHNR and FQNEAQ (reference sequence). CDR3 in amino acids: CASSPDTGVTEAFF. CDR3 DNA: TGTGCCAGCAGCCCCGACACAGGGGTCACTGAAGCTTTCTTT.

There are many counts of this clonotype. DNA of the CDR3: TGCAGTGCTAGAGCTACGGCAGGGGACAGTTCACCCCTCCACTTT. As protein: CSARATAGDSSPLHF. The V gene is TRBV20-1, the J gene TRBJ1-6; TRBD1 aligns across 7 bases. The trim removed 1 base at V and 9 bases at J, leaving 9 bases unmatched. The CDR3 sequence is 15 residues long. Germline CDR1 and CDR2: DFQATT and SNEGSKA (reference sequence).

This clonotype has a handful of counts. The chain combines TRBV10-3 with TRBJ1-5; the match to TRBD1 covers 9 bases. The CDR3 has 18 residues. Germline CDR1 ENHRY, CDR2 SYGVKD. Trimming cost V 0 bases and J 2 bases; bases outside gene matches: 8. CDR3 amino acids: CAISESTGQGLRNQPQHF. In DNA, the CDR3 is TGTGCCATCAGTGAGTCGACGGGACAGGGCCTTCGCAATCAGCCCCAGCATTTT.

This clonotype was seen only a few times. The genes are TRBV7-2 and TRBJ2-5, with a weak D call TRBD2 (7 bases). There are 15 residues in the CDR3. Germline values: CDR1 SGHTA, CDR2 FQGNSA. V lost 3 bases and J lost 5, with 16 bases in between. The CDR3 region is CASSLGGGEVETQYF. The CDR3 DNA follows: TGTGCCAGCAGCTTGGGCGGGGGCGAAGTGGAGACCCAGTACTTC.

This chain links TRBV7-6 with TRBJ2-5, with D unresolved. The germline CDR1 and CDR2 sequences are SGHVS and FNYEAQ. V was shortened by 2 bases and J by 4 bases, with 8 bases between the two germline ends. This CDR3 has 13 residues. CDR3 sequence (DNA): TGTGCCAGCAGCTTAAGAAATGGAGAGACCCAGTACTTC. It encodes CASSLRNGETQYF.